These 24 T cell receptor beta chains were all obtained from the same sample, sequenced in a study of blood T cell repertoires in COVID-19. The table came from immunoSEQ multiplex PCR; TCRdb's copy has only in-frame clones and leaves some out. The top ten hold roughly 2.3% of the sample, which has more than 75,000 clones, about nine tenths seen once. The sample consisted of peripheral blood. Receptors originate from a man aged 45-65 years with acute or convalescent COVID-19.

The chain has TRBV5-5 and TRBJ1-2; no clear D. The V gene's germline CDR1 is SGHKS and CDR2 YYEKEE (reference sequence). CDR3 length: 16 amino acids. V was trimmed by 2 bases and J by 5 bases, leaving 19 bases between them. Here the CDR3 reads CASSLHREGELYGYTF. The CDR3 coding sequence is TGTGCCAGCAGCTTACATCGGGAAGGAGAGCTTTATGGCTACACCTTC.

CDR3 sequence reads: CASSGRRQGAGETQYF. The CDR3 DNA follows: TGTGCCAGCAGTGGCAGACGACAGGGGGCGGGGGAGACCCAGTACTTC. V is TRBV6-1 and J is TRBJ2-5; the match to TRBD1 covers 10 bases. Per the germline V gene, CDR1 is MNHNS and CDR2 is SASEGT. The CDR3 runs to 16 residues. V trimming: 4 bases; J trimming: 5 bases; junction bases outside the gene matches: 10.

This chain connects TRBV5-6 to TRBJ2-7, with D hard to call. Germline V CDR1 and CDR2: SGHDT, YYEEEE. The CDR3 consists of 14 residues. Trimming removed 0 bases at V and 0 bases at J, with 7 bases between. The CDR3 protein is CASSLVPSSYEQYF. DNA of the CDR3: TGTGCCAGCAGCTTGGTTCCCAGCTCCTACGAGCAGTACTTC.

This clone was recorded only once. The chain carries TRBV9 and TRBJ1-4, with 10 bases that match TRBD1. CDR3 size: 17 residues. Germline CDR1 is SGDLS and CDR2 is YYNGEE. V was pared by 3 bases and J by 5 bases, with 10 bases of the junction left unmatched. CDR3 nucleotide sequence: TGTGCCAGCAGCGCATTCCATCCGGGACAGGGGAATGAAAAACTGTTTTTT. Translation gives CASSAFHPGQGNEKLFF.

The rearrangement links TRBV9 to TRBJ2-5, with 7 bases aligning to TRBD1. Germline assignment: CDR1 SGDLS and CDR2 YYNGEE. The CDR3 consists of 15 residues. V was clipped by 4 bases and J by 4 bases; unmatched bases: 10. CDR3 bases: TGTGCCAGCAGCCCCCGACAGGGCCCCCCAGAGACCCAGTACTTC. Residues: CASSPRQGPPETQYF. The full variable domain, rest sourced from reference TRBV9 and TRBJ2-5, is DSGVTQTPKHLITATGQRVTLRCSPRSGDLSVYWYQQSLDQGLQFLIQYYNGEERAKGNILERFSAQQFPDLHSELNLSSLELGDSALYFCASSPRQGPPETQYFGPGTRLLVL.

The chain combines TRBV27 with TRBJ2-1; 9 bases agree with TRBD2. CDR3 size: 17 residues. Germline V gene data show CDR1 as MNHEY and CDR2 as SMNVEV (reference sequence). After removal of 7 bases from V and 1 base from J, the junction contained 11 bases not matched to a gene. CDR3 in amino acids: CASTGLAGIGSYNEQFF. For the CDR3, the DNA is TGTGCCAGCACGGGGCTAGCGGGAATTGGGTCCTACAATGAGCAGTTCTTC.

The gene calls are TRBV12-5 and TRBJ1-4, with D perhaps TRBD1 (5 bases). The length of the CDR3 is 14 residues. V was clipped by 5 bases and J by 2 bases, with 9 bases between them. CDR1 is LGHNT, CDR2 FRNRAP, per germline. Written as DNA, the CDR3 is TGTGCTAGTGGTCCGGGGGGGACTAATGAAAAACTGTTTTTT. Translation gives CASGPGGTNEKLFF.

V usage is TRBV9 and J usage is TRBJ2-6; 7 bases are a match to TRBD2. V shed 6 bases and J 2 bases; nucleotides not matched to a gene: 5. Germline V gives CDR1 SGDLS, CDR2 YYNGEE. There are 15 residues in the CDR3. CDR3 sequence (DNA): TGTGCCAGCACCTATGGGGGGGCTGGGGCCAACGTCCTGACTTTC. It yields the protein CASTYGGAGANVLTF.

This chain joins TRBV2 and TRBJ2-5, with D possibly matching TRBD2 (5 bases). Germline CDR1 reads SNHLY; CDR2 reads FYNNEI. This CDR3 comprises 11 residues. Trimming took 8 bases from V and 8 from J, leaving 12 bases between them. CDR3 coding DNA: TGTGCCAGCGCAGCCGGGGAAACCCAGTACTTC. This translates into CASAAGETQYF.

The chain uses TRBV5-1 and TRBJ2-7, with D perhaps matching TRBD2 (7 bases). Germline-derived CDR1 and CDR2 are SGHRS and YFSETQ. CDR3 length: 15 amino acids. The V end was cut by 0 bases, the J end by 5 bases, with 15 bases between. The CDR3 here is CASSLEGGSSNEQYF. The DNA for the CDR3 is TGCGCCAGCAGCTTGGAGGGGGGGTCTAGCAACGAGCAGTACTTC.

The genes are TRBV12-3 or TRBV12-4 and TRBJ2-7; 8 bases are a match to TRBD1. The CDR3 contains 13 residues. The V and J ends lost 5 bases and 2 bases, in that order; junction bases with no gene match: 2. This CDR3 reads CASSQTGAYEQYF. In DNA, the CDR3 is TGTGCCAGCAGTCAGACAGGGGCCTACGAGCAGTACTTC.

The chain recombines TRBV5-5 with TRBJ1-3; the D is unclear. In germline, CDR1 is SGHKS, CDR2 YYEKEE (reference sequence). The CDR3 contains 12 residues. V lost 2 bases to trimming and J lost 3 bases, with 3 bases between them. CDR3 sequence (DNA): TGTGCCAGCAGCTTTAGTGGAAACACCATATATTTT. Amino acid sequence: CASSFSGNTIYF. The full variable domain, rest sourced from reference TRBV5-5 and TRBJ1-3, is DAGVTQSPTHLIKTRGQQVTLRCSPISGHKSVSWYQQVLGQGPQFIFQYYEKEERGRGNFPDRFSARQFPNYSSELNVNALLLGDSALYLCASSFSGNTIYFGEGSWLTVV.

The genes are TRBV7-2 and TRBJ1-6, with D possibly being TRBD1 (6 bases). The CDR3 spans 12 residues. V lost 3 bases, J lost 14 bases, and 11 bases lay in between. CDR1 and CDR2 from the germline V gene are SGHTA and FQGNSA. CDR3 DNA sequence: TGTGCCAGCAGCTTCGGACAGCCCACCCTCCACTTT. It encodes CASSFGQPTLHF.

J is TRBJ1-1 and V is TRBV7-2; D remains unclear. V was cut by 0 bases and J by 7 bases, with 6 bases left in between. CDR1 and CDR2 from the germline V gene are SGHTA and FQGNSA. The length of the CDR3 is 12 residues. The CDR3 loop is CASSLAVGEAFF. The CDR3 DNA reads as TGTGCCAGCAGCTTAGCAGTCGGTGAAGCTTTCTTT.

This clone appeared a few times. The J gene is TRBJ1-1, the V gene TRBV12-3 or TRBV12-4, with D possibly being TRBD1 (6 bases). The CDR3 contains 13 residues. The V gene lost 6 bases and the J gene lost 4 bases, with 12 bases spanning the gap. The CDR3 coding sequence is TGTGCCAGCAGCCCAGGGGAAGTCACTGAAGCTTTCTTT. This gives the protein CASSPGEVTEAFF.

This CDR3 is CASSHSQRPQHF. The DNA for the CDR3 is TGTGCCAGCAGCCATTCACAGAGGCCCCAGCATTTT. The chain links TRBV5-8 to TRBJ1-5; no definite D call. CDR1 SGHTS and CDR2 YDEGEE come from the germline V gene. The CDR3 is 12 residues long. The ends were cut back, 4 bases at V and 9 bases at J, with 11 bases in the middle.

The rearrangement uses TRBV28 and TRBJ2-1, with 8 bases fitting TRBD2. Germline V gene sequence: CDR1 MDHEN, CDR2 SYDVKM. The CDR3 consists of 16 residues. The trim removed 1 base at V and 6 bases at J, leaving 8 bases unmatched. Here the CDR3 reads CASSLSRAGVSNEQFF. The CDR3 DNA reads TGTGCCAGCAGTTTATCCCGAGCGGGAGTGAGCAATGAGCAGTTCTTC.

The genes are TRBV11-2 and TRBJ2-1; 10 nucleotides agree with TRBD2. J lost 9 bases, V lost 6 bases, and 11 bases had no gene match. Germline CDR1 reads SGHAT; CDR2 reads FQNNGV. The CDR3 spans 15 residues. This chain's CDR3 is CASSSKREGRGEQFF. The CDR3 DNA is TGTGCCAGCAGTTCTAAGCGGGAGGGCCGGGGTGAGCAGTTCTTC.

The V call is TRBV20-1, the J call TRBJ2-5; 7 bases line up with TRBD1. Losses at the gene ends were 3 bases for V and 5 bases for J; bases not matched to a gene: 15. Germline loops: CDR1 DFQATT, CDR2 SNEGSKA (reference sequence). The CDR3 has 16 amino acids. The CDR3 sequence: CSASNPTGKGEETQYF. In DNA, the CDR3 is TGCAGTGCTAGTAATCCGACAGGGAAGGGGGAGGAGACCCAGTACTTC.

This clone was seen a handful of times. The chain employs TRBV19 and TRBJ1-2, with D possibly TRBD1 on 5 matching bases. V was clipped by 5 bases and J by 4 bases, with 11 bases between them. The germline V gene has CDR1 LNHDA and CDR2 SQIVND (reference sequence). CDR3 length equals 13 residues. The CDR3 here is CASSGRTLYGYTF. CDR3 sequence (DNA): TGTGCCAGTAGTGGGAGGACACTCTATGGCTACACCTTC.

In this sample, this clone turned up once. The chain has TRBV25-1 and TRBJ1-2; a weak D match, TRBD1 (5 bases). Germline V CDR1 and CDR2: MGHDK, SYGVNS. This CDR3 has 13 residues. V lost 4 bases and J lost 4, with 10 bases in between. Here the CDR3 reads CASSATDIYGYTF. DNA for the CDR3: TGTGCCAGCAGTGCGACGGACATCTATGGCTACACCTTC.

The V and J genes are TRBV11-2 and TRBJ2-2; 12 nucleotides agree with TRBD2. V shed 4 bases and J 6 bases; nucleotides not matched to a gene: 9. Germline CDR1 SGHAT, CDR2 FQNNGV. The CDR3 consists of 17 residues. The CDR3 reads CASSSFSGLAGAGELFF. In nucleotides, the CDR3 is TGTGCCAGCAGCTCTTTTTCGGGACTAGCGGGCGCCGGGGAGCTGTTTTTT.

The CDR3 is CASSIRAGVSKNIQYF. The CDR3 bases are TGTGCCAGTAGTATCCGAGCGGGAGTATCCAAAAACATTCAGTACTTC. This chain uses TRBV19 with TRBJ2-4; 8 bases are shared with TRBD2. This CDR3 contains 16 residues. V shed 3 bases, J shed 2 bases, and the junction held 6 bases outside the gene matches. CDR1 and CDR2 (germline): LNHDA, SQIVND (reference sequence).

The CDR3 loop is CASSLRREGGDTQYF. As DNA, the CDR3 is TGTGCCAGCAGCTTGAGACGGGAGGGCGGAGATACGCAGTATTTT. This chain connects TRBV5-4 to TRBJ2-3; 8 bases are shared with TRBD2. V shed 1 base and J 5 bases; nucleotides not matched to a gene: 6. CDR1 is SGHNT and CDR2 is YYREEE in the germline V gene (reference sequence). The CDR3 loop spans 15 amino acids.